These 22 T cell receptor beta chains were sequenced from one sample in a study of T cells expressing NK-cell markers. TCRdb reanalyzed the 5' RACE reads and collapses them to one entry per CDR3 protein, without DNA. The sample has about 150,000 distinct CDR3 sequences. The sequenced sample consisted of blood T cells: a sorted CD56 or NKG2C T cell subset, CD4+ or CD8+ T cells, or bulk PBMC T cells (not recorded which). Receptors originate from a woman between 50 and 59 years old in good health.

V is TRBV29-1 and J is TRBJ2-7. In germline, CDR1 is SQVTM, CDR2 ANQGSEA. The length of the CDR3 is 11 residues. CDR3: CSAEEGYEQYF.

The chain links TRBV6-2 or TRBV6-3 to TRBJ2-3; TCRdb proposes TRBD1, but this gene call is untestable without DNA. CDR1 is MNHEY and CDR2 is SVGEGT in the germline V gene. This CDR3 region has 14 residues. CDR3 sequence reads: CASSYQGTQDTQYF.

The chain carries TRBV7-9 and TRBJ1-4; TCRdb designates TRBD1, a call that cannot be tested without DNA. Per germline, CDR1 SEHNR and CDR2 FQNEAQ (reference sequence). The CDR3 length is 15 residues. CDR3: CASRKGEATNEKLFF.

The CDR3 here is CASSQDSRLEGYNEQFF. The chain combines TRBV4-2 with TRBJ2-1; TCRdb indicates TRBD2, and absent DNA this call remains unverified. The germline V gene has CDR1 LGHNA and CDR2 YNFKEQ. The CDR3 is 17 amino acids.

This clonotype shows up as medium-sized by frequency. Here the CDR3 reads CASSQGPRAGEEQFF. This rearrangement joins TRBV4-1 to TRBJ2-1; the D gene TCRdb calls, TRBD2, cannot be checked with no DNA. The CDR3 consists of 15 residues. CDR1 and CDR2 (germline): MGHRA, YSYEKL.

This chain connects TRBV24-1 to TRBJ2-1; absent DNA, TCRdb's TRBD2 call cannot be checked. This CDR3 spans 16 amino acids. Germline CDR1 and CDR2: KGHDR and SFDVKD. CDR3 region: CATRKLAGVGYNEQFF.

This chain joins TRBV12-3 or TRBV12-4 and TRBJ1-2; the TRBD1 assignment by TCRdb is unverifiable without DNA. The CDR3 covers 13 residues. CDR3 protein: CASSPGTDYGYTF.

The chain couples TRBV15 to TRBJ2-1; the D call of TRBD2 rests on TCRdb alone, since no DNA is present to check it. Germline CDR1 is LNHNV and CDR2 is YYDKDF (reference sequence). CDR3 length: 15 amino acids. The chain's CDR3 is CATSRGPGLGRKQFF.

The V call is TRBV3-1, the J call TRBJ2-1; TCRdb's D call, TRBD2, is unchecked because there is no DNA. Germline assignment: CDR1 LGHDT and CDR2 YNNKEL (reference sequence). CDR3 size: 14 residues. The CDR3 sequence: CASSQVGLANEQFF.

This chain's CDR3 is CASSRDRGSGNTIYF. The chain joins TRBV6-5 to TRBJ1-3; the TCRdb D gene call, TRBD1, has no DNA to confirm it. The V gene's germline CDR1 is MNHEY and CDR2 SVGAGI. The CDR3 runs to 15 residues.

This chain links TRBV12-3 or TRBV12-4 with TRBJ2-2. The CDR3 loop spans 14 amino acids. The CDR3 sequence is CASSLSKGAGELFF.

The V and J genes are TRBV29-1 and TRBJ2-3; TCRdb gives TRBD1 as the D gene, but with no DNA this cannot be confirmed. CDR3 length equals 16 residues. Germline assignment: CDR1 SQVTM and CDR2 ANQGSEA. This CDR3 is CSVDLQGASGTDTQYF.

This chain uses TRBV2 with TRBJ2-2; TCRdb names TRBD2, which stays unverified in the absence of DNA. Germline loops: CDR1 SNHLY, CDR2 FYNNEI. This CDR3 is built from 15 residues. The CDR3 region is CASRVGLADTGELFF. Supplemented by reference TRBV2 and TRBJ2-2, the full variable domain reads EPEVTQTPSHQVTQMGQEVILRCVPISNHLYFYWYRQILGQKVEFLVSFYNNEISEKSEIFDDQFSVERPDGSNFTLKIRSTKLEDSAMYFCASRVGLADTGELFFGEGSRLTVL.

V usage is TRBV29-1 and J usage is TRBJ2-3; TCRdb calls TRBD1, which cannot be checked without DNA. Germline assignment: CDR1 SQVTM and CDR2 ANQGSEA. The CDR3 spans 12 residues. This CDR3 reads CSAAAGVDTQYF.

V is TRBV27 and J is TRBJ2-7; with no DNA, the TCRdb D assignment of TRBD1 cannot be verified. Looked up from germline, CDR1 is MNHEY and CDR2 is SMNVEV (reference sequence). CDR3 length: 14 residues. CDR3 residues: CATSVWDRDYEQYF.

The chain has TRBV24-1 and TRBJ2-5; TCRdb returns TRBD1, unconfirmable since there is no DNA. CDR3 length: 17 residues. Germline V CDR1 and CDR2: KGHDR, SFDVKD. The chain's CDR3 is CATSDPNPGTYQETQYF.

The chain couples TRBV25-1 to TRBJ2-3; the D call from TCRdb, TRBD1, cannot be confirmed without DNA. This CDR3 is built from 18 residues. Germline V gives CDR1 MGHDK, CDR2 SYGVNS. CDR3 sequence: CASSELIGLDTSTDTQYF.

J is TRBJ2-1 and V is TRBV25-1; the D call from TCRdb, TRBD2, cannot be confirmed without DNA. This CDR3 has 15 amino acids. Germline V gene lookup returns CDR1 MGHDK and CDR2 SYGVNS. CDR3 region: CASSEWQGVVDEQFF. The full variable domain, its missing parts supplied by reference TRBV25-1 and TRBJ2-1, is EADIYQTPRYLVIGTGKKITLECSQTMGHDKMYWYQQDPGMELHLIHYSYGVNSTEKGDLSSESTVSRIRTEHFPLTLESARPSHTSQYLCASSEWQGVVDEQFFGPGTRLTVL.

J is TRBJ1-6 and V is TRBV12-3 or TRBV12-4. There are 14 residues in the CDR3. The CDR3 loop reads CASSLGFLDSPLHF.

This chain joins TRBV4-1 and TRBJ2-5; TCRdb indicates TRBD1, and absent DNA this call remains unverified. The CDR3 loop spans 15 amino acids. The germline V gene has CDR1 MGHRA and CDR2 YSYEKL. CDR3 residues: CASSQGGQGSETQYF.

The chain carries TRBV29-1 and TRBJ2-5; TCRdb's D gene call, TRBD2, goes unchecked for lack of DNA. The CDR3 has 13 amino acids. CDR1 is SQVTM, CDR2 ANQGSEA, per germline. CDR3 sequence: CSVVKAGEPTQYF.

V and J are TRBV5-4 and TRBJ2-1; the D call of TRBD1 rests on TCRdb alone, since no DNA is present to check it. The CDR3 covers 12 residues. Germline V gene sequence: CDR1 SGHNT, CDR2 YYREEE (reference sequence). The CDR3 sequence: CASSVRGTSGFF.